This T cell receptor beta chain originates from a study of cytomegalovirus exposure and HLA in healthy donors. Unmatched junction bases numbered 10, after V lost 6 bases and J lost 6 bases. The germline gives CDR1 SQVTM, CDR2 ANQGSEA. The CDR3 covers 15 residues. Study observations and caveats: From TCR beta sequences, most subjects' HLA-A and HLA-B alleles were reportedly predicted accurately.

Remarks on this clone: Its antigen remains unidentified.

A multiplex PCR was run with 60 Vbeta primers and 13 Jbeta primers. Sequenced by immunoSEQ multiplex PCR; TCRdb stores in-frame clones only, minus some. The sample has 100,000 or so clones, around 15% seen once; the top ten hold around 0.9%. Sequencing was done on a sample of PBMCs. The TCR was taken from a female donor in good health and CMV-seronegative. The rearrangement links TRBV29-1 to TRBJ2-3; 12 bases are shared with TRBD1. CDR3 in DNA: TGCAGCGTCGACCTGGGACAGGGGGCAGGGGATACGCAGTATTTT. This sequence encodes CSVDLGQGAGDTQYF.